Included here is one T cell receptor (beta chain) sequence, with context. The repertoire was sequenced with immunoSEQ multiplex PCR; TCRdb's copy has only in-frame clones and lacks some. This table holds 110,000 to 150,000 clones, approximately 83% found once. The sample is drawn from a study of blood T cell repertoires in COVID-19. Study-wide background: Both acute and convalescent COVID-19 samples were obtained from the United States, Italy and Spain.

The sample taken for sequencing was peripheral blood. The source is a human donor in a cohort sampled during active COVID-19.

The CDR3 spells CASSIVNEKLFF. CDR3 DNA sequence: TGTGCCAGTAGTATCGTGAATGAAAAACTGTTTTTT. This chain links TRBV19 with TRBJ1-4; D remains ambiguous. The CDR3 loop spans 12 amino acids. The V and J ends lost 3 bases and 5 bases respectively, with 4 bases between them. Germline CDR1 LNHDA, CDR2 SQIVND (reference sequence).